This T cell receptor beta chain was identified during a study of OX40 agonist ivuxolimab in advanced cancers. For the study at large: Subjects had a mean age of around 60 years, with a range of 23 to 79; approximately 83% were male.

Here immunoSEQ multiplex PCR was the method, and the copy in TCRdb shows in-frame clones only, minus some. This sample carries over 80,000 clones, 70% to 90% of them seen once, and the ten largest clones take roughly 5.5%. In the case of this clone: The antigen is not known.

Trimming left V 5 bases short and J 1 base short, with 14 bases between. The length of the CDR3 is 15 residues. CDR1 is LNHDA and CDR2 is SQIVND in the germline V gene (reference sequence). Notes on the study in general: There was clonal expansion of CD4+ and CD8+ blood T cells by week 6 at 0.1 to 3.0 mg/kg.

J is TRBJ1-1 and V is TRBV19; D gene unclear. This sequence originates from an adult with an advanced solid tumor such as melanoma, head and neck, liver or kidney cancer. The specimen comprised CD4+ or CD8+ T cells sorted from blood, sampled in a trial of the OX40 agonist ivuxolimab. The CDR3 coding sequence is TGTGCCAGTAGTCTCCCCGCGAGGGCGAACACTGAAGCTTTCTTT. Protein sequence: CASSLPARANTEAFF. Full variable domain (outside the CDR3, taken from reference TRBV19 and TRBJ1-1): DGGITQSPKYLFRKEGQNVTLSCEQNLNHDAMYWYRQDPGQGLRLIYYSQIVNDFQKGDIAEGYSVSREKKESFPLTVTSAQKNPTAFYLCASSLPARANTEAFFGQGTRLTVV.